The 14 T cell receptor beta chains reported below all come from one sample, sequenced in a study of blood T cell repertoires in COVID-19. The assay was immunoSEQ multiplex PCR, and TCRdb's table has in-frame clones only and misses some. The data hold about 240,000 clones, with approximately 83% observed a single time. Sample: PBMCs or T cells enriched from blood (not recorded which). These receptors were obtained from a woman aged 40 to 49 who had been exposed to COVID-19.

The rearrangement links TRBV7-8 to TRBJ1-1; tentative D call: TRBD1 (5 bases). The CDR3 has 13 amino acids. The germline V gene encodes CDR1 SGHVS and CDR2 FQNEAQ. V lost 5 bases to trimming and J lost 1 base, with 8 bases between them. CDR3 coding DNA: TGTGCCAGCAGCCCCGGACAGAACACTGAAGCTTTCTTT. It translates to CASSPGQNTEAFF.

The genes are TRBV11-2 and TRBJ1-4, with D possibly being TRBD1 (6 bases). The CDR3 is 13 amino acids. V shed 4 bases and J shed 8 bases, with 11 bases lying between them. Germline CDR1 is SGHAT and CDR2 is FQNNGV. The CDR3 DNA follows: TGTGCCAGCAGCTCCACTCAGGGGGAAAAACTGTTTTTT. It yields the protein CASSSTQGEKLFF.

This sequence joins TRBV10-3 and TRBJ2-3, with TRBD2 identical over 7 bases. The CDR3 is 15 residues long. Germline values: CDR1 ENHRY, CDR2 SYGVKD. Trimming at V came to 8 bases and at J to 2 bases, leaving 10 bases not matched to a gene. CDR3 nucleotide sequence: TGTGCCATCTCTGGGGGGGGATTTCTCACAGATACGCAGTATTTT. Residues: CAISGGGFLTDTQYF.

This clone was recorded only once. CDR3 loop: CASSPGGGPYNEQFF. DNA for the CDR3: TGTGCCAGCTCCCCGGGGGGGGGCCCTTACAATGAGCAGTTCTTC. The chain employs TRBV4-2 and TRBJ2-1; 8 nucleotides align to TRBD2. V shed 8 bases, J shed 4 bases, and the junction held 10 bases outside the gene matches. From germline, CDR1 is LGHNA and CDR2 YNFKEQ. The CDR3 length is 15 residues.

The CDR3 loop reads CASSLAIEGWDEKLFF. DNA of the CDR3: TGTGCCAGCAGCTTGGCGATTGAGGGTTGGGATGAAAAACTGTTTTTT. The gene calls are TRBV7-8 and TRBJ1-4; D is undetermined. CDR3 length equals 16 residues. Germline CDR1 is SGHVS and CDR2 is FQNEAQ. V gave up 3 bases and J gave up 6 bases, with 17 bases separating them.

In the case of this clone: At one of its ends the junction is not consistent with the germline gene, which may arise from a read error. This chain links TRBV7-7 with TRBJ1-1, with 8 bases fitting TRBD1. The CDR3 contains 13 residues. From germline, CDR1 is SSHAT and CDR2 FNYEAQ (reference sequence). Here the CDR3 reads CASSFDRGTEAFF. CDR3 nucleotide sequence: TGTGCTAGCAGCTTCGACAGGGGCACTGAAGCTTTCTTT. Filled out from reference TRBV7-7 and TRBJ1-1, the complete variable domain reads GAGVSQSPRYKVTKRGQDVTLRCDPISSHATLYWYQQALGQGPEFLTYFNYEAQPDKSGLPSDRFSAERPEGSISTLTIQRTEQRDSAMYRCASSFDRGTEAFFGQGTRLTVV.

CDR3 DNA: TGTGCCAGCAGCTTGGGACTAGCGGGGGTAAACAATGAGCAGTTCTTC. It encodes CASSLGLAGVNNEQFF. V usage is TRBV7-9 and J usage is TRBJ2-1; 14 nucleotides agree with TRBD2. Germline V gene data show CDR1 as SEHNR and CDR2 as FQNEAQ (reference sequence). V gave up 3 bases and J gave up 5 bases; unmatched junction bases: 3. The CDR3 has 16 amino acids.

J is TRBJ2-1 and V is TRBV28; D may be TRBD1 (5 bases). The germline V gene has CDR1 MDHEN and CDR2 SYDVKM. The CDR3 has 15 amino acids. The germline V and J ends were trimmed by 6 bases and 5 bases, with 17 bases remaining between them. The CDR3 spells CASSPRAIAHNEQFF. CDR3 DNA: TGTGCCAGCAGCCCCAGGGCCATCGCCCACAATGAGCAGTTCTTC. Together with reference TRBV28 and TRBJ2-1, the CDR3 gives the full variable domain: DVKVTQSSRYLVKRTGEKVFLECVQDMDHENMFWYRQDPGLGLRLIYFSYDVKMKEKGDIPEGYSVSREKKERFSLILESASTNQTSMYLCASSPRAIAHNEQFFGPGTRLTVL.

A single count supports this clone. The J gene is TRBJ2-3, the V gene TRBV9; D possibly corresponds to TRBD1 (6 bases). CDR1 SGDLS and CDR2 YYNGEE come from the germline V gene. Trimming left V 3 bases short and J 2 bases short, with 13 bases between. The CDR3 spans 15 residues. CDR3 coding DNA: TGTGCCAGCAGCGCACAGGGACCCCTCACAGATACGCAGTATTTT. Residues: CASSAQGPLTDTQYF.

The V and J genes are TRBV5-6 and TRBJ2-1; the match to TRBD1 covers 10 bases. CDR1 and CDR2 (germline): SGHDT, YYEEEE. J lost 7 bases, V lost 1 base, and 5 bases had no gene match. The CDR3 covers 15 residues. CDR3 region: CASSLPGQGTNEQFF. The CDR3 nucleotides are TGTGCCAGCAGCTTGCCGGGACAGGGGACGAATGAGCAGTTCTTC.

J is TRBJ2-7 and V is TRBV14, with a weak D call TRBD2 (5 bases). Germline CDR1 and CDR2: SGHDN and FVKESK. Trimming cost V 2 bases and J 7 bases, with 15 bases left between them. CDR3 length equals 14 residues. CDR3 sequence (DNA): TGTGCCAGCAGCCAATATGGACTCTTAGGGGAGCAGTACTTC. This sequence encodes CASSQYGLLGEQYF.

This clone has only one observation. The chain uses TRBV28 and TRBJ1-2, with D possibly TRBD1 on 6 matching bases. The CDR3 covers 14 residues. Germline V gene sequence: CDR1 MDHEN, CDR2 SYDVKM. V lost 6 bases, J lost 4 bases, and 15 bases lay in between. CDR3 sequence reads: CASSPGGASYGYTF. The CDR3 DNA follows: TGTGCCAGCAGCCCCGGGGGGGCGAGCTATGGCTACACCTTC.

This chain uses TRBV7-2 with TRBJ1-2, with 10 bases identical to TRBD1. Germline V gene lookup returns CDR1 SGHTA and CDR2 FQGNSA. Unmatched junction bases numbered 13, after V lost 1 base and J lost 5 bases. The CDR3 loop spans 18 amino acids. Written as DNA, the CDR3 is TGTGCCAGCAGCTTAGGCCTGCGACGGACAGGGGGAGGTTATGGCTACACCTTC. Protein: CASSLGLRRTGGGYGYTF. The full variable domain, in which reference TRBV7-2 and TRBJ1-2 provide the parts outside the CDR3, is GAGVSQSPSNKVTEKGKDVELRCDPISGHTALYWYRQSLGQGLEFLIYFQGNSAPDKSGLPSDRFSAERTGGSVSTLTIQRTQQEDSAVYLCASSLGLRRTGGGYGYTFGSGTRLTVV.

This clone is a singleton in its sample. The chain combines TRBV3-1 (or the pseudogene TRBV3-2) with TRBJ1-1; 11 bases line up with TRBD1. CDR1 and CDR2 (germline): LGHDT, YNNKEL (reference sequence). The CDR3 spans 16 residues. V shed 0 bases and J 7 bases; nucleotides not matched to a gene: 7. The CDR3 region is CASSQDLDRGRDEAFF. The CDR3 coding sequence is TGTGCCAGCAGCCAAGATTTGGACAGGGGGCGGGATGAAGCTTTCTTT.